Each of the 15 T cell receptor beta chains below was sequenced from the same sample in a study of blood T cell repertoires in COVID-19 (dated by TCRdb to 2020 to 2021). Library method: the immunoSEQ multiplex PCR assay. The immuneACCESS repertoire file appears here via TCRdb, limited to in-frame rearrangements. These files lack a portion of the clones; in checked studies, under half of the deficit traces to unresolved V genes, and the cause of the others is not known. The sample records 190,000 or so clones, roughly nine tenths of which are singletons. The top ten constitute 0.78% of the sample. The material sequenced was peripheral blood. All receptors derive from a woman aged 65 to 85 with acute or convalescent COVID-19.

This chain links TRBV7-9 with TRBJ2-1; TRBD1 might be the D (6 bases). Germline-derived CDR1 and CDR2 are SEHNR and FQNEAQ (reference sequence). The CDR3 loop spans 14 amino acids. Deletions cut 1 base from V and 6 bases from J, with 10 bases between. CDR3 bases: TGTGCCAGCAGCTTAGTACAGGGAGTCAATGAGCAGTTCTTC. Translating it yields CASSLVQGVNEQFF.

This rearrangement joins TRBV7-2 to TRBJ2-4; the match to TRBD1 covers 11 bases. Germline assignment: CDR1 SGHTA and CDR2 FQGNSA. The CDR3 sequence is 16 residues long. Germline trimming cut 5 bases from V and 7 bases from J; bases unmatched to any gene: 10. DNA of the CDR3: TGTGCCAGCAGCGCAGGCGGACAGGGGGCTTGGAACATTCAGTACTTC. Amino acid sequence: CASSAGGQGAWNIQYF.

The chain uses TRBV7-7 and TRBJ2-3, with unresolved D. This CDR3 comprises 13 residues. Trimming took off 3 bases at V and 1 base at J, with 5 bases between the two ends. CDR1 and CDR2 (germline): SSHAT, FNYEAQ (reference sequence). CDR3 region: CASSFQGTDTQYF. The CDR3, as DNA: TGTGCCAGCAGCTTCCAGGGCACAGATACGCAGTATTTT. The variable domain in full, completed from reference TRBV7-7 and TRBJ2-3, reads GAGVSQSPRYKVTKRGQDVTLRCDPISSHATLYWYQQALGQGPEFLTYFNYEAQPDKSGLPSDRFSAERPEGSISTLTIQRTEQRDSAMYRCASSFQGTDTQYFGPGTRLTVL.

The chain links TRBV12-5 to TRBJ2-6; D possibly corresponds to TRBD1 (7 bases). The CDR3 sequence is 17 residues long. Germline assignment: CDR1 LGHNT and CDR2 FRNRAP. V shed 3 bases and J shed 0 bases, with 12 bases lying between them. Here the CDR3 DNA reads TGTGCTAGTGGTTTCTGGCAGGGGGGCTCTGGGGCCAACGTCCTGACTTTC. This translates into CASGFWQGGSGANVLTF. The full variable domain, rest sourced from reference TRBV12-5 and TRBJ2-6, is DARVTQTPRHKVTEMGQEVTMRCQPILGHNTVFWYRQTMMQGLELLAYFRNRAPLDDSGMPKDRFSAEMPDATLATLKIQPSEPRDSAVYFCASGFWQGGSGANVLTFGAGSRLTVL.

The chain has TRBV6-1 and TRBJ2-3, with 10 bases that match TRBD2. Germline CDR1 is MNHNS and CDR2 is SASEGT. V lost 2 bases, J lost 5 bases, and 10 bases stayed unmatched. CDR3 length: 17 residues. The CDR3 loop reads CASSESGSGGALDTQYF. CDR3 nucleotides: TGTGCCAGCAGTGAAAGTGGGAGCGGGGGGGCCTTAGATACGCAGTATTTT.

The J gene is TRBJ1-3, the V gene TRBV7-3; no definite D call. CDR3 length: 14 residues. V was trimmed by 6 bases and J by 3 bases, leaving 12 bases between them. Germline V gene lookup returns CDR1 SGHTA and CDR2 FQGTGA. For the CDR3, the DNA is TGTGCCAGCAGTCCCTCGGGAAATGGAAACACCATATATTTT. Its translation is CASSPSGNGNTIYF.

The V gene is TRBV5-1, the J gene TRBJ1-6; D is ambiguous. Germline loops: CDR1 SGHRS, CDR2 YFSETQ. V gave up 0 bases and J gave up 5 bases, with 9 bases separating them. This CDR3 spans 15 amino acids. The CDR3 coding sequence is TGCGCCAGCAGCTTGGTTCCACAGAATAATTCACCCCTCCACTTT. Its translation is CASSLVPQNNSPLHF.

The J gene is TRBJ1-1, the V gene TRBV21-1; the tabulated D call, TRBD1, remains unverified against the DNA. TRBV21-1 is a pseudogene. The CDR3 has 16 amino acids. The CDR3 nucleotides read TGTGCCAGCAGCAAAGATCCCGGACAGGAGAACACTGAAGCTTTCTTT. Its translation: CASSKDPGQENTEAFF.

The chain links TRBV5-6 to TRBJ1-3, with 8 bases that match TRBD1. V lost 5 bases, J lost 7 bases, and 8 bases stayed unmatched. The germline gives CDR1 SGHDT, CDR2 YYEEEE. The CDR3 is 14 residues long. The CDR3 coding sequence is TGTGCCAGCAGGCAGACAGGGGATGGGAACACCATATATTTT. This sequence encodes CASRQTGDGNTIYF.

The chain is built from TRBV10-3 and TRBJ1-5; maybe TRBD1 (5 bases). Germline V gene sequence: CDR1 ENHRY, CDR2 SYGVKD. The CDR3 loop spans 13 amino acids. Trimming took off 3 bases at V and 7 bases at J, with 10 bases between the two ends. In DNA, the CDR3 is TGTGCCATCAGTGACAGGGAGGGCCAGCCCCAGCATTTT. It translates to CAISDREGQPQHF.

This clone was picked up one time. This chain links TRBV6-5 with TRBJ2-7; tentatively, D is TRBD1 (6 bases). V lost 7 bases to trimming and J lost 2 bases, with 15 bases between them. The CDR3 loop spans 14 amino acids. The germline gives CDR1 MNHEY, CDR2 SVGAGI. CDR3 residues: CASTLRRGAYEQYF. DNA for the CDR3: TGTGCCAGCACGCTTCGCAGGGGAGCCTACGAGCAGTACTTC.

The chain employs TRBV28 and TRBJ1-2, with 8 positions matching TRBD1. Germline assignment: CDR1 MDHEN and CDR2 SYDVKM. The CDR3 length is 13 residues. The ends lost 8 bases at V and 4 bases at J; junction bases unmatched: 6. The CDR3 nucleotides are TGTGCCAGCTTGGGACAGGACATCTATGGCTACACCTTC. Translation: CASLGQDIYGYTF.

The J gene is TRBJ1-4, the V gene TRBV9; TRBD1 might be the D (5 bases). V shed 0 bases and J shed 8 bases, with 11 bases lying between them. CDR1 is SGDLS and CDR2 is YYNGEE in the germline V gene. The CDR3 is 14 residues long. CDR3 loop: CASSVGQSGEKLFF. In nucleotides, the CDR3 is TGTGCCAGCAGCGTAGGACAGTCGGGCGAAAAACTGTTTTTT.

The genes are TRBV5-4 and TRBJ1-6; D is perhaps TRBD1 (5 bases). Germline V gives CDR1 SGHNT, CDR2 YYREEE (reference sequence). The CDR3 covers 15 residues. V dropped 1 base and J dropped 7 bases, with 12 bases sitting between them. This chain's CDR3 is CASSLFGGGNSPLHF. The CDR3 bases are TGTGCCAGCAGCTTGTTCGGGGGTGGGAATTCACCCCTCCACTTT.

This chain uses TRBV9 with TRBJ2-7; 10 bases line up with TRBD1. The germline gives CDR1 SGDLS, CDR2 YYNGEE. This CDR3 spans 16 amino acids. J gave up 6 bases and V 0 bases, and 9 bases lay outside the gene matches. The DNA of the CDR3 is TGTGCCAGCAGCGTAGCTACGGGACAGGGGAGGGCCGAGCAGTACTTC. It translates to CASSVATGQGRAEQYF.